This note documents a single T cell receptor beta chain sequence. Its antigen remains unknown. This sample is drawn from a study of T cell responses to AZD1222 COVID-19 vaccine. Findings and limits, study-wide: Unmutated variant regions are reportedly targeted by nearly half of spike-specific TCRs. Spike-specific TCR depth and breadth grew after two AZD1222 doses.

The protocol was immunoSEQ multiplex PCR, while the TCRdb copy is restricted to in-frame clones and leaves out a portion. The sample contains around 150,000 clones, approximately 92% of which appear only once. The germline CDR1 and CDR2 sequences are SGHTA and FQGNSA. The ends lost 5 bases at V and 2 bases at J; junction bases unmatched: 13. The CDR3 has 17 residues. Pooled in the analysis were second doses at about 4 or about 12 weeks. This TCR came from an adult who received the AZD1222 COVID-19 vaccine. This chain connects TRBV7-2 to TRBJ1-2; TRBD1 matches at 8 bases. The source was peripheral blood, collected 28 days after the second AZD1222 dose. The CDR3, as DNA: TGTGCCAGCAGCCCCAGGGACAGGACCCGGAGGAACTATGGCTACACCTTC. Amino acids: CASSPRDRTRRNYGYTF.